This T cell receptor beta chain originates from a study of blood T cell repertoires in COVID-19 (dated by TCRdb to 2018 to 2021). With respect to the entire study: Samples from collaborators originated in the United States, Italy and Spain and spanned both the acute and convalescent phases of COVID-19. The prospective study material was composed of cDNA or gDNA derived from T cells, B-cell-depleted T cells, or PBMCs. The dataset comprised deeply sampled blood TCRbeta repertoires from subjects exposed to, actively infected with, or recovered from COVID-19. The repertoires were released in a freely available public database meant as a resource for research on the immune response to SARS-CoV-2. The samples were drawn from the first 160 participants of the ongoing ImmuneRACE study and from roughly 1,300 subjects provided by 6 global collaborators. A de-identified subject ID, COVID-19 status, age in years and sex were almost always included in the sample metadata. Where HLA class I and class II types were available, the types were taken from metadata supplied by the sample provider, not from assay-based typing. The research as a whole found: Clinical and demographic metadata were provided uncurated, with the amount varying by source and participant.

Whole blood was collected in K2EDTA tubes by collaborating institutions according to the institutions' own protocols. For TCRbeta analysis, collaborators shipped samples in one of three forms: frozen whole blood, isolated PBMCs, or DNA extracted from either of those sample types. About this clone itself: Its antigen target is currently unknown. No clone much larger than this one lies a single base away; base qualities are absent.

The CDR3 runs 15 amino acids, cysteine and phenylalanine included. Solely the CDR3 DNA is kept, with 45 bases framed from the first base. Trimming removed 4 bases from V and 5 bases from J, leaving 15 bases between the germline ends. The germline V gene specifies SNHLY as CDR1 and FYNNEI as CDR2. The immunoSEQ Assay, a bias-controlled multiplex PCR, was used to amplify TCRbeta CDR3 regions from genomic DNA. Turning to the authors' computational methods: The number of nucleated cells in each sample was estimated by amplification of reference gene primers within the assay. Sequence reads were collapsed and filtered to measure the absolute abundance of every unique TCRbeta CDR3 rearrangement. For each sample, productive Simpson clonality was calculated by taking the square root of Simpson's diversity index across productive rearrangements. The clones in this table, taken by TCRdb from immuneACCESS, are in-frame only. Not every clone is retained; where verified, under half of the shortfall comes from an unresolved V gene, and the cause of the rest is unknown. That table gives V, J and clone size, and the DNA gave D and trimming. A total of 20,000 or so clones appear in this sample, about 85% of them only once. 17% of the sample lies in the top ten.

The specimen sequenced was peripheral blood. The V and J genes are TRBV2 and TRBJ2-1; possibly the D gene is TRBD1, per 5 matching bases. This clonotype was obtained from a man between 65 and 85 years old with acute or convalescent COVID-19. CDR3 protein: CASSGRVRLNNEQFF. The sequenced DNA is TGTGCCAGCAGTGGCAGGGTGCGCCTCAACAATGAGCAGTTCTTC.